These 8 T cell receptor beta chains were sequenced from one sample in a study of HIV-infected children after antiretroviral therapy interruption. Unique molecular identifiers were included in an RNA-based 3' RACE TCR library. A single record per CDR3 protein comes from TCRdb applying MiXCR to the 3' RACE reads. The data contain tens of thousands of distinct CDR3 sequences, approximately 4.3% of them singletons. As for treatment: PENTA 11 planned treatment interruption arm or continuous ART arm. Sequencing was performed on CD45RA+ CD4+ T cells from PBMCs, pooled from several time points, taken from a donor given antiretroviral therapy, either interrupted or continuous. Subset here: naive CD4+ CD45RA+ CD45RO- T cells. These receptors came from a pool of human donors with HIV.

Many counts were recorded for this clonotype. This rearrangement joins TRBV20-1 to TRBJ2-1, with D possibly TRBD2 on 5 matching bases. CDR1 and CDR2 (germline): DFQATT, SNEGSKA (reference sequence). The CDR3 runs to 13 residues. V was shortened by 2 bases and J by 7 bases, with 12 bases between the two germline ends. CDR3 sequence: CSARLGLVNEQFF. The CDR3 nucleotides are TGCAGTGCTAGACTCGGACTTGTTAATGAGCAGTTCTTC.

This clonotype has ten or more counts. This chain uses TRBV5-6 with TRBJ1-3, with D hard to call. Germline CDR1 reads SGHDT; CDR2 reads YYEEEE. CDR3 length: 15 residues. V lost 4 bases and J lost 0, with 11 bases in between. DNA for the CDR3: TGTGCCAGCAGCCGCGGATACCTCTCTGGAAACACCATATATTTT. This translates into CASSRGYLSGNTIYF.

V is TRBV12-3 or TRBV12-4 and J is TRBJ2-7; 7 positions match TRBD1. V lost 5 bases and J lost 8; bases outside the gene matches: 21. The CDR3 sequence is 17 residues long. This CDR3 reads CASSPGTEALGGRQQYF. Written as DNA, the CDR3 is TGTGCCAGCAGTCCCGGGACAGAGGCTCTGGGCGGGCGGCAGCAGTACTTC.

There are many counts of this clonotype. The chain combines TRBV28 with TRBJ2-3; tentatively, D is TRBD2 (5 bases). V dropped 1 base and J dropped 2 bases, with 13 bases sitting between them. This CDR3 is built from 16 residues. The V gene's germline CDR1 is MDHEN and CDR2 SYDVKM. This chain's CDR3 is CASSLYGVRLTDTQYF. CDR3 sequence (DNA): TGTGCCAGCAGTTTATACGGGGTCCGGCTCACAGATACGCAGTATTTT.

This clonotype came up many times. The J gene is TRBJ2-3, the V gene TRBV18; D ambiguous. The germline V and J ends were trimmed by 2 bases and 4 bases, with 4 bases remaining between them. Germline CDR1 and CDR2: KGHSH and LQKENI. The CDR3 is made up of 12 amino acids. The CDR3 spells CASSPTPDTQYF. The DNA for the CDR3 is TGTGCCAGCTCACCAACTCCAGATACGCAGTATTTT.

In its sample, this clonotype was seen many times. The chain carries TRBV5-1 and TRBJ2-7; no reliable D call. V dropped 0 bases and J dropped 2 bases, with 9 bases sitting between them. The CDR3 extends over 14 amino acids. From germline, CDR1 is SGHRS and CDR2 YFSETQ. CDR3 nucleotide sequence: TGCGCCAGCAGCTTGGGGTTCCGGACCTACGAGCAGTACTTC. It codes for CASSLGFRTYEQYF.

This clonotype was seen at least ten times. The V and J genes are TRBV20-1 and TRBJ2-1; D gene ambiguous. CDR1 DFQATT and CDR2 SNEGSKA come from the germline V gene (reference sequence). The CDR3 extends over 13 amino acids. Trimming removed 0 bases at V and 9 bases at J, with 12 bases between. Written as DNA, the CDR3 is TGCAGTGCTAGAGACCCCTCCGAGTCTGAGCAGTTCTTC. Amino acid sequence: CSARDPSESEQFF.

At least ten counts were recorded for this clonotype. V gene TRBV12-3 or TRBV12-4 combines with J gene TRBJ2-7, with unresolved D. Trimming took off 3 bases at V and 7 bases at J, with 16 bases between the two ends. The CDR3 is 14 residues long. CDR3: CASSLRWKLREQYF. In nucleotides, the CDR3 is TGTGCCAGCAGTTTGAGGTGGAAACTGCGGGAGCAGTACTTC.